This T cell receptor (beta chain) was captured in a study of control samples from healthy donors and cancer patients. Data came from immunoSEQ multiplex PCR; TCRdb stores just in-frame clones and leaves some out. Here the sample spans more than 95,000 clones, more than 75% being singletons. J lost 4 bases, V lost 5 bases, and 7 bases had no gene match. The CDR3 length is 15 residues. CDR1 and CDR2 (germline): MNHEY, SMNVEV (reference sequence). The rearrangement joins TRBV27 to TRBJ1-4, with 7 bases that match TRBD1. Specimen: blood. The receptor was derived from a man between 60 and 75 years old in good health. For the CDR3, the DNA is TGTGCCAGCAGTCCCCAGGGACAGTTTAATGAAAAACTGTTTTTT. Translation: CASSPQGQFNEKLFF.